The present TCR beta chain was sequenced within a study of shared clonotypes between healthy human individuals. In the original workflow: Filtering differed since immunoSEQ provided only junctions, with no quality scores. Measured with immunoSEQ multiplex PCR; TCRdb has only the in-frame clones, and not every one. D and trimming were read from the DNA, whereas the V and J calls and clone size are those reported in that table. The sample holds under 150,000 clones; about 70% are singletons and the top ten take around 25%. As for this clone: Its antigen is currently unknown.

The germline V gene encodes CDR1 WSHSY and CDR2 SAAADI. The CDR3 runs to 13 residues. The V end lost 7 bases, the J end lost 1 base, and 8 bases lay between the germline ends. The study's findings and limits: Generally, naive subsets (rather than memory subsets) showed larger estimated richness.

The source material was memory CD8+ T cells sorted from blood. Subset given: CD45RO+ cells pooled with CCR7-negative TemRA cells. The clonotype originates from a woman aged 25 to 39 in good health. The V and J genes are TRBV10-2 and TRBJ2-1; no clear D. The CDR3 loop is CASNGGSYNEQFF. In DNA, the CDR3 is TGCGCCAGCAACGGCGGTTCCTACAATGAGCAGTTCTTC.